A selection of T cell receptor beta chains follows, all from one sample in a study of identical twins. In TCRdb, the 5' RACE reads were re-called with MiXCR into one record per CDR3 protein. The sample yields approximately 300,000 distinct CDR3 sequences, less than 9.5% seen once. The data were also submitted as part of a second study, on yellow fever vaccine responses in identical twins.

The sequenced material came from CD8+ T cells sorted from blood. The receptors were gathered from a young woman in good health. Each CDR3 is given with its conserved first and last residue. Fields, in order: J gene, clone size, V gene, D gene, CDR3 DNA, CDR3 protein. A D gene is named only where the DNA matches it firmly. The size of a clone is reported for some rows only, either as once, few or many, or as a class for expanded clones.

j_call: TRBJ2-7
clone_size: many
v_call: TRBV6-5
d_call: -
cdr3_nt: TGTGCCAGCAGTTCCCCCTCGGGGTATTACGAGCAGTACTTC
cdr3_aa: CASSSPSGYYEQYF

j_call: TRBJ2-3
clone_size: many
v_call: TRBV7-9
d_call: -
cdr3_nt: TGTGCCAGCAGCCCGACGGACGTTAGCACAGATACGCAGTATTTT
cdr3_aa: CASSPTDVSTDTQYF

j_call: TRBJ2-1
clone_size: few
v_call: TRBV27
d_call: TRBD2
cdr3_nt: TGTGCCAGCAGTTTCCGGACTAGCAGGGTCGATGAGCAGTTCTTC
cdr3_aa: CASSFRTSRVDEQFF

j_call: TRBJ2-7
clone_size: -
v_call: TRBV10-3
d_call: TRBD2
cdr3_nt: TGTGCCATCACCGAGAGCGGGAGAAGAGGCTACGAGCAGTACTTC
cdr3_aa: CAITESGRRGYEQYF

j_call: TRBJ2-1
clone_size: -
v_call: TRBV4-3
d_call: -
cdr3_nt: TGCGCCAGCAGCCAAGATGGCCGACTACCCCCGCCCTACAATGAGCAGTTCTTC
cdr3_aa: CASSQDGRLPPPYNEQFF

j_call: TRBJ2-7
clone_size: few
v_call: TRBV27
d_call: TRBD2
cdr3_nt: TGTGCCAGCAGTTGGGGGACTAGGATTACCTACGAGCAGTACTTC
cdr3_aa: CASSWGTRITYEQYF

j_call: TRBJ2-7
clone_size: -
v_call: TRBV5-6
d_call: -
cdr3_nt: TGTGCCAGCAGCGCGGAACGGGAGCAGTACTTC
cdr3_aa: CASSAEREQYF

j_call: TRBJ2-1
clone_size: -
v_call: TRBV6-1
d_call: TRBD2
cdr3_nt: TGTGCCAGCAGTGAGACTAGCGGGGTTGTTGAGCAGTTCTTC
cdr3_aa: CASSETSGVVEQFF

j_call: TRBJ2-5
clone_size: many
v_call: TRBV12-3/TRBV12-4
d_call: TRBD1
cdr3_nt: TGTGCCAGCCAACAGGGGACAGGGAAGGTGGAGACCCAGTACTTC
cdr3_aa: CASQQGTGKVETQYF

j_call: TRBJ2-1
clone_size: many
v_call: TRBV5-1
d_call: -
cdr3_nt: TGCGCCAGCAGCTTGGGATTTGAGCAGTTCTTC
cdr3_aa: CASSLGFEQFF

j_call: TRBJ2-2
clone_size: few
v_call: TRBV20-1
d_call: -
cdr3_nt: TGCAGTGCCCGACTAGCCGGGGAGCTGTTTTTT
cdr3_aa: CSARLAGELFF

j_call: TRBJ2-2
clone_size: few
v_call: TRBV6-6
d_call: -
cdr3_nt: TGTGCCAGCAGTTTGACCGGGACATATGATACCGGGGAGCTGTTTTTT
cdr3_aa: CASSLTGTYDTGELFF

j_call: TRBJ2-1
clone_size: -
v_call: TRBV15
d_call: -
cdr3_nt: TGTGCCACCAGCAGAGATCGGGCAGTCAGCTACGGGAATGAGCAGTTCTTC
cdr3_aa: CATSRDRAVSYGNEQFF

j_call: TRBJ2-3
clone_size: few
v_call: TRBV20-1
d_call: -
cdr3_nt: TGCAGTGCTAGAGTTAGGGGCGGAAATACGCAGTATTTT
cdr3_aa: CSARVRGGNTQYF

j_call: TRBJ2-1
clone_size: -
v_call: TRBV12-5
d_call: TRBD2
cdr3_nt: TGTGCTAGTGGTTCGGGACTAGCGGGGGGGCATGAGCAGTTCTTC
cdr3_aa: CASGSGLAGGHEQFF

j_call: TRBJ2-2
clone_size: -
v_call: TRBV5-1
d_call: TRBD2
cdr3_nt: TGCGCCAGCCATACAACCACCCTAGCGGGAGTAATTGAGGCCGGGGAGCTGTTTTTT
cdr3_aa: CASHTTTLAGVIEAGELFF

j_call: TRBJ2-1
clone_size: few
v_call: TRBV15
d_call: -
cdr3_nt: TGTGCCACCAGCGTTGAGGTTGACTATGAGCAGTTCTTC
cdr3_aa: CATSVEVDYEQFF

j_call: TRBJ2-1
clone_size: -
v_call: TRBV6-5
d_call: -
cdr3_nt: TGTGCCAGCAGTTACATGGGGAAGGCCCTCAATGAGCAGTTCTTC
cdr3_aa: CASSYMGKALNEQFF

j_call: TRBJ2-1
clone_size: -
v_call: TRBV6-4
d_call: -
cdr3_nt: TGTGCCAGCAGTGCACAGGACAGTCACAATGAGCAGTTCTTC
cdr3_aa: CASSAQDSHNEQFF

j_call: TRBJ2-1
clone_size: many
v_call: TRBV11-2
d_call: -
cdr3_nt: TGTGCCAGCAGTGTAAATCTTTTTAGCGGATACGACTCCTACAATGAGCAGTTCTTC
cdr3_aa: CASSVNLFSGYDSYNEQFF

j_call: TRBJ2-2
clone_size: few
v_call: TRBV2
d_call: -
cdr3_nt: TGTGCCAGCAGGGTCCAGACAGGAGTCGGCGGGGAGCTGTTTTTT
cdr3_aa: CASRVQTGVGGELFF

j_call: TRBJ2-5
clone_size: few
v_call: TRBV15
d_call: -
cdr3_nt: TGTGCCACCAGCAGCGGGATTATGGAAGAGACCCAGTACTTC
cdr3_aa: CATSSGIMEETQYF

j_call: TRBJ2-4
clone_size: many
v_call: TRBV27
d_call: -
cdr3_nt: TGTGCCAGCAGTGAGCCCAAAAACATTCAGTACTTC
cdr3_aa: CASSEPKNIQYF

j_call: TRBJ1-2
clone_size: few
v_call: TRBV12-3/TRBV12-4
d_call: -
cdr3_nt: TGTGCCAGCAGCATCGTTGAGTGGGGCCGTGGGGATGGCTACACCTTC
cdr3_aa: CASSIVEWGRGDGYTF

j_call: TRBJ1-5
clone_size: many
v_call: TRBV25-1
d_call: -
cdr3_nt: TGTGCCACCCATAGTGGGTATGGCAATCAGCCCCAGCATTTT
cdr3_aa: CATHSGYGNQPQHF

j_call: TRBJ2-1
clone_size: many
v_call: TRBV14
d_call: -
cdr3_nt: TGTGCCAGCAGCCGCGTGAGCGGAGGAGGGGGCAATGAGCAGTTCTTC
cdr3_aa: CASSRVSGGGGNEQFF

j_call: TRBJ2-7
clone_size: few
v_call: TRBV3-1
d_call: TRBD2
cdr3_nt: TGTGCCAGCAGCCAAGACCATAGGGGACTAGTACCCGACGAGCAGTACTTC
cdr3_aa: CASSQDHRGLVPDEQYF

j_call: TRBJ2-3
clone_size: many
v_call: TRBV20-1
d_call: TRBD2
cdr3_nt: TGCAGTGCTAGAGGCCTTGGGGACTACCTTCTGGATACGCAGTATTTT
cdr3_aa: CSARGLGDYLLDTQYF

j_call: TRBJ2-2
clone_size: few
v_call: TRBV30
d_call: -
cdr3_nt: TGTGCCTGGAGTGTACTCTCAGCCGGGGAGCTGTTTTTT
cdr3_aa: CAWSVLSAGELFF

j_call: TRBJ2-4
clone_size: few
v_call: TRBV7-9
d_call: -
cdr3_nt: TGTGCCAGCAGCTCGACTATTCAGTACTTC
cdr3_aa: CASSSTIQYF

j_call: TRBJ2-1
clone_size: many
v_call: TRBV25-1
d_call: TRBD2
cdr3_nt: TGTGCCAGCAGTTCTAGCGGCAATGAGCAGTTCTTC
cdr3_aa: CASSSSGNEQFF

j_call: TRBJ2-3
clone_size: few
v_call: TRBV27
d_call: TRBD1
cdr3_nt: TGTGCCAGCAGTTTATCGAGACAGGGGGATACGCAGTATTTT
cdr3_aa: CASSLSRQGDTQYF

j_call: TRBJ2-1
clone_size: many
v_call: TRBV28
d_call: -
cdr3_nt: TGTGCCAGCAGACCGGACAGTTCCTACAATGAGCAGTTCTTC
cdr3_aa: CASRPDSSYNEQFF

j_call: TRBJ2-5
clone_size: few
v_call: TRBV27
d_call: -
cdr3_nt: TGTGCCAGCAGCAGTACCTCCGGGAAGCGGGAGACCCAGTACTTC
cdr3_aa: CASSSTSGKRETQYF

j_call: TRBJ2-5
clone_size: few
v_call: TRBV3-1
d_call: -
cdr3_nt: TGTGCCAGCAGCCAGGTTCGGACCCTGTACCAAGAGACCCAGTACTTC
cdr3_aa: CASSQVRTLYQETQYF

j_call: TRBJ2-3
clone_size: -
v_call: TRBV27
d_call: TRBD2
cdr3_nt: TGTGCCAGCAGGCGACTAGCGGGAGGGTTCACAGATACGCAGTATTTT
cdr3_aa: CASRRLAGGFTDTQYF

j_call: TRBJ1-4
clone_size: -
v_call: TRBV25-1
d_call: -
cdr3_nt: TGTGCCAGCATTAGATCGATCGATGAAAAACTGTTTTTT
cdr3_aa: CASIRSIDEKLFF

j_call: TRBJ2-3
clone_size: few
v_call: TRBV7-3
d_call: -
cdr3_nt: TGTGCCAGCAGCTTAGGGGTACAGGGAAGCACAGATACGCAGTATTTT
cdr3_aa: CASSLGVQGSTDTQYF

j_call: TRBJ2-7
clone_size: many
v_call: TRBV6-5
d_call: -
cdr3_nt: TGTGCCAGCAGTTCGTCGGGCGAGCAGTACTTC
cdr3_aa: CASSSSGEQYF

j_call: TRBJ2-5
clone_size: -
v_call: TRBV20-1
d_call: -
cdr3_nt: TGCAGTGCTAGAGAAGTCAGGGAAGCGGTAGAGACCCAGTACTTC
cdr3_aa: CSAREVREAVETQYF

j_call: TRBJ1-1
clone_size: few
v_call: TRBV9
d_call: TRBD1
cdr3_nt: TGTGCCAGCAGCCCTAAGCAACAGGGGGGAAACACTGAAGCTTTCTTT
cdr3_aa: CASSPKQQGGNTEAFF

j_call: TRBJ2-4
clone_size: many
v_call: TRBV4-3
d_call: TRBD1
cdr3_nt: TGCGCCAGCAGCCGAGACAGGGTAATAAACATTCAGTACTTC
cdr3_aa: CASSRDRVINIQYF

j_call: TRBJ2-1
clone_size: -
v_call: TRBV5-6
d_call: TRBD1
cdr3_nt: TGTGCCAGCTCCAGGGGGCCCTACTACAATGAGCAGTTCTTC
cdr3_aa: CASSRGPYYNEQFF

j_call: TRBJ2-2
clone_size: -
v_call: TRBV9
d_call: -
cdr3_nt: TGTGCCAGCAGTCCTAGAGGGCTCGGCCTCGGGGAGCTGTTTTTT
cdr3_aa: CASSPRGLGLGELFF

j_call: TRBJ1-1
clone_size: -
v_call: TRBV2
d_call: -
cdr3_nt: TGTGCCAGCAGGGGAGGGCCCACTGAAGCTTTCTTT
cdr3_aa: CASRGGPTEAFF

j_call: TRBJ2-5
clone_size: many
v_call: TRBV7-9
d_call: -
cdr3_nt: TGTGCCAGCAGCTCCGCCGGTTTGCAGTACTTC
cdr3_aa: CASSSAGLQYF

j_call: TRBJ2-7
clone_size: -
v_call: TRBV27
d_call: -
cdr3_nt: TGTGCCAGCAGCCCCTCCTCTGACAGTTCCTCGGCCCCCTACGAGCAGTACTTC
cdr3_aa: CASSPSSDSSSAPYEQYF

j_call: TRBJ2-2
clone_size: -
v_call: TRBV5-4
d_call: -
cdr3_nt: TGTGCCAGCAGCGGGCAGGGAAGTGCCGGGGAGCTGTTTTTT
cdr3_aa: CASSGQGSAGELFF

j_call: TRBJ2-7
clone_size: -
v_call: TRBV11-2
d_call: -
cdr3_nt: TGTGCCAGCAGCTTAGGGCGGACCCCACCCGACGAGCAGTACTTC
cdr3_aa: CASSLGRTPPDEQYF

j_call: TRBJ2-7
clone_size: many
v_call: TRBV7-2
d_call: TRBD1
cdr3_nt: TGTGCCAGCAGCCGACAGGGGGCGAACTACGAGCAGTACTTC
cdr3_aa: CASSRQGANYEQYF

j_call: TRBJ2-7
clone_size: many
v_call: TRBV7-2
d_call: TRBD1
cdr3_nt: TGTGCCAGCAGCGCCGGACAGGGAGGATCCTACGAGCAGTACTTC
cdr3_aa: CASSAGQGGSYEQYF

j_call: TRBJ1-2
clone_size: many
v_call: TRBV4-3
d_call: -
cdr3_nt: TGCGCCAGCAGCCAAGTCCTCGGGCAGTACGCAGGCTACACCTTC
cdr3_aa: CASSQVLGQYAGYTF

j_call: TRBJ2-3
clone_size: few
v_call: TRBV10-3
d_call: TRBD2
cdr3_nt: TGTGCCATAGGCAGCGGGAGGGCCTCAGATACGCAGTATTTT
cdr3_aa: CAIGSGRASDTQYF

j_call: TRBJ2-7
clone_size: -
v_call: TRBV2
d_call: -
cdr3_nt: TGTGCCACCTCCGGGACCCAGCCCTACGAGCAGTACTTC
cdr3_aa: CATSGTQPYEQYF